The sequence of this T cell receptor beta chain was determined in a study of T cells in Graves' hyperthyroidism and ophthalmopathy. Study-level findings and limits: The model predicted ophthalmopathy a median roughly six months before onset. Blood held most thyroid clonotypes expanded above 0.001 frequency.

Amplification of TCR beta CDR3 regions was performed using RNA transcripts as template. HTBI primers were used for first-round RT-PCR of the TCR CDR3. Using its own MiXCR run on the multiplex PCR reads, TCRdb lists one record per CDR3 protein. The sample gives about 500,000 distinct CDR3 sequences, about 16% of which show up once; about 29% is in the top ten. Clinical symptoms, serum thyroxine and TRAb, thyroid ultrasound and orbital computed tomography were used for the diagnoses. On this clonotype itself: No antigen is known for it.

Germline V CDR1 and CDR2: DFQATT, SNEGSKA (reference sequence). The V gene lost 0 bases and the J gene lost 4 bases, with 15 bases spanning the gap. The CDR3 is made up of 16 amino acids. The specimen sequenced was blood. The chain couples TRBV20-1 to TRBJ2-2; TRBD2 might be the D (6 bases). The source of this sequence is a young woman with Graves' ophthalmopathy. The CDR3 protein is CSARDSGRRGTGELFF. The CDR3 region has the DNA TGCAGTGCTAGAGATAGTGGGAGGCGGGGCACCGGGGAGCTGTTTTTT.